A single sample is the source of the 19 T cell receptor beta chains below, sequenced in a study of radiotherapy plus CTLA-4 blockade in lung cancer (dated by TCRdb to 2017 to 2018). To prepare the library, the immunoSEQ multiplex PCR assay was applied. TCRdb stores this immuneACCESS table with in-frame sequences only. Part of the clones is absent; in the studies checked, under half of the shortfall reflects unresolved V genes, and no reason is known for the rest. Present in this sample are roughly 80,000 clones, over 70% of which were seen just once. Approximately 3.8% of the sample goes to the ten largest clones. The sample here was peripheral blood, taken from a patient treated with radiotherapy plus ipilimumab. The receptors were sampled from a human donor with non-small cell lung cancer who had a partial response to radiotherapy plus ipilimumab. Some clones in this sample may be carry-over from other donors' samples.

The rearrangement uses TRBV4-2 and TRBJ1-2; D is unresolved. The CDR3 totals 15 residues. Germline assignment: CDR1 LGHNA and CDR2 YNFKEQ. V lost 0 bases to trimming and J lost 2 bases, with 10 bases between them. CDR3 DNA sequence: TGTGCCAGCAGCCAAGATCTCGGTTTGAACTATGGCTACACCTTC. Translated: CASSQDLGLNYGYTF.

As DNA, the CDR3 is TGTGCCAGTAGTATAGGGGTCGGGGGTAGCAATCAGCCCCAGCATTTT. This translates into CASSIGVGGSNQPQHF. V gene TRBV19 combines with J gene TRBJ1-5, with a tentative D call TRBD1 (5 bases). V lost 1 base and J lost 0, with 10 bases in between. This CDR3 region has 16 residues. The germline CDR1 and CDR2 sequences are LNHDA and SQIVND (reference sequence).

This chain uses TRBV5-1 with TRBJ1-2; D is undetermined. The CDR3 length is 13 residues. Trimming left V 1 base short and J 7 bases short, with 11 bases between. Germline values: CDR1 SGHRS, CDR2 YFSETQ. CDR3 loop: CASSLTWASGYTF. The CDR3 bases are TGCGCCAGCAGCTTGACTTGGGCATCTGGCTACACCTTC. The full variable domain, its missing parts supplied by reference TRBV5-1 and TRBJ1-2, is KAGVTQTPRYLIKTRGQQVTLSCSPISGHRSVSWYQQTPGQGLQFLFEYFSETQRNKGNFPGRFSGRQFSNSRSEMNVSTLELGDSALYLCASSLTWASGYTFGSGTRLTVV.

The V and J genes are TRBV27 and TRBJ2-3, with D unresolved. Looked up from germline, CDR1 is MNHEY and CDR2 is SMNVEV (reference sequence). V was clipped by 5 bases and J by 4 bases, with 19 bases between them. The CDR3 extends over 16 amino acids. This CDR3 is CASSPPSTRLADTQYF. For the CDR3, the DNA is TGTGCCAGCAGTCCACCTTCAACGAGGCTGGCAGATACGCAGTATTTT.

The V and J genes are TRBV6-4 and TRBJ2-1; 9 bases agree with TRBD1. CDR1 is MRHNA, CDR2 SNTAGT, per germline. Trimming cost V 4 bases and J 7 bases; bases outside gene matches: 8. This CDR3 is 15 amino acids long. The CDR3 DNA reads TGTGCCAGCAGTGTGAGGGCCGGGACAGGGAATGAGCAGTTCTTC. This sequence encodes CASSVRAGTGNEQFF.

The CDR3 nucleotides read TGTGCCTGGACCGCGGGACAGGGGGCGCACGGCTACACCTTC. Its protein product is CAWTAGQGAHGYTF. The V and J genes are TRBV30 and TRBJ1-2; 12 positions match TRBD1. V lost 4 bases and J lost 8; bases outside the gene matches: 8. Germline V gives CDR1 GTSNPN, CDR2 SVGIG (reference sequence). The CDR3 loop spans 14 amino acids.

The genes are TRBV7-6 and TRBJ2-3; tentatively, D is TRBD2 (5 bases). V was pared by 2 bases and J by 1 base, with 7 bases between. Germline V gene lookup returns CDR1 SGHVS and CDR2 FNYEAQ. This CDR3 contains 14 residues. Here the CDR3 reads CASSLTRRTDTQYF. The CDR3 bases are TGTGCCAGCAGCTTAACTAGACGCACAGATACGCAGTATTTT.

The chain combines TRBV4-3 with TRBJ2-5; unclear D gene. Per the germline V gene, CDR1 is LGHNA and CDR2 is YSLEER. The CDR3 is 14 residues long. V gave up 1 base and J gave up 1 base, with 7 bases separating them. For the CDR3, the DNA is TGCGCCAGCAGCCAAGGACACCGCCAAGAGACCCAGTACTTC. Translating it yields CASSQGHRQETQYF.

This clone was seen a handful of times. The V and J genes are TRBV4-1 and TRBJ2-3; TRBD2 aligns across 9 bases. Germline V gene data show CDR1 as MGHRA and CDR2 as YSYEKL. Trimming removed 2 bases from V and 5 bases from J; junction bases left unmatched: 5. There are 15 residues in the CDR3. The CDR3 DNA follows: TGCGCCAGCAGCCAACCCGGACTAGCGATAGATACGCAGTATTTT. Protein product: CASSQPGLAIDTQYF.

This clone was counted only a few times. The chain uses TRBV5-1 and TRBJ1-2; D is uncertain. CDR3 length: 13 residues. Germline values: CDR1 SGHRS, CDR2 YFSETQ. Trimming cost V 1 base and J 5 bases, with 9 bases left between them. As DNA, the CDR3 is TGCGCCAGCAGCTTGCGAGAGCCTTATGGCTACACCTTC. Translated: CASSLREPYGYTF.

The J gene is TRBJ1-1, the V gene TRBV6-1; no clear D gene. V dropped 6 bases and J dropped 0 bases, with 11 bases sitting between them. The germline CDR1 and CDR2 sequences are MNHNS and SASEGT. CDR3 length: 14 amino acids. Here the CDR3 reads CASRLFELNTEAFF. The DNA for the CDR3 is TGTGCCAGCAGGTTGTTCGAGTTGAACACTGAAGCTTTCTTT.

The chain joins TRBV28 to TRBJ2-7, with 12 bases identical to TRBD2. Germline lookup yields CDR1 MDHEN and CDR2 SYDVKM. J gave up 4 bases and V 6 bases, and 4 bases lay outside the gene matches. This CDR3 spans 14 amino acids. CDR3 region: CASRPSGRAYEQYF. CDR3 sequence (DNA): TGTGCCAGCAGACCTAGCGGGAGGGCGTACGAGCAGTACTTC. Full variable domain (outside the CDR3, taken from reference TRBV28 and TRBJ2-7): DVKVTQSSRYLVKRTGEKVFLECVQDMDHENMFWYRQDPGLGLRLIYFSYDVKMKEKGDIPEGYSVSREKKERFSLILESASTNQTSMYLCASRPSGRAYEQYFGPGTRLTVT.

The CDR3, as DNA: TGCGCCAGCAGCCAAGAAAGGAGCCAGTTTTCCTCCTACGAGCAGTACTTC. As protein: CASSQERSQFSSYEQYF. The chain combines TRBV4-3 with TRBJ2-7; no clear D. CDR1 and CDR2 (germline): LGHNA, YSLEER. Trimming cost V 0 bases and J 0 bases, with 15 bases left between them. CDR3 length equals 17 residues.

The chain carries TRBV5-1 and TRBJ2-7; D may be TRBD2 (6 bases). Per the germline V gene, CDR1 is SGHRS and CDR2 is YFSETQ. The CDR3 covers 15 residues. V dropped 4 bases and J dropped 5 bases, with 19 bases sitting between them. DNA for the CDR3: TGCGCCAGCAGCCCTGGGGGACTTCAACCCGACGAGCAGTACTTC. Encoded protein: CASSPGGLQPDEQYF.

This chain uses TRBV7-8 with TRBJ1-4, with 9 bases identical to TRBD1. The CDR3 is 14 residues long. Per the germline V gene, CDR1 is SGHVS and CDR2 is FQNEAQ. V lost 5 bases and J lost 8; bases outside the gene matches: 6. The CDR3 sequence is CASSVDRGSEKLFF. CDR3 DNA sequence: TGTGCCAGCAGCGTGGACAGGGGTTCGGAAAAACTGTTTTTT.

The chain uses TRBV5-4 and TRBJ1-4, with a weak D call TRBD1 (5 bases). Trimming stripped 7 bases from V and 0 bases from J, with 13 bases between. The CDR3 spans 15 residues. Germline CDR1 and CDR2: SGHNT and YYREEE (reference sequence). CDR3 loop: CASGRGGATNEKLFF. CDR3 nucleotides: TGTGCCAGCGGGCGGGGGGGTGCAACTAATGAAAAACTGTTTTTT.

The chain combines TRBV7-9 with TRBJ2-5; 7 positions match TRBD1. The DNA matches TRBJ2-7 better at its end, which makes the J call doubtful. CDR1 is SEHNR, CDR2 FQNEAQ, per germline (reference sequence). This CDR3 has 13 residues. The CDR3 is CASSRTGLAEQYF. CDR3 bases: TGTGCCAGCAGTCGGACAGGATTAGCCGAGCAGTACTTC.

The rearrangement uses TRBV5-1 and TRBJ1-5; D is ambiguous. V lost 0 bases to trimming and J lost 6 bases, with 13 bases between them. Looked up from germline, CDR1 is SGHRS and CDR2 is YFSETQ. The CDR3 loop spans 15 amino acids. The CDR3: CASSLVGQAGQPQHF. The CDR3 DNA sequence: TGCGCCAGCAGCTTGGTAGGGCAGGCGGGTCAGCCCCAGCATTTT.

This chain joins TRBV5-6 and TRBJ2-1; D gene unclear. The CDR3 is made up of 14 amino acids. Germline CDR1 is SGHDT and CDR2 is YYEEEE. Trimming shortened V by 0 bases and J by 8 bases, and 12 bases separated the two germline ends. Written as DNA, the CDR3 is TGTGCCAGCAGCTTGGCCCCCCGTCCGGATGAGCAGTTCTTC. The encoded protein is CASSLAPRPDEQFF.